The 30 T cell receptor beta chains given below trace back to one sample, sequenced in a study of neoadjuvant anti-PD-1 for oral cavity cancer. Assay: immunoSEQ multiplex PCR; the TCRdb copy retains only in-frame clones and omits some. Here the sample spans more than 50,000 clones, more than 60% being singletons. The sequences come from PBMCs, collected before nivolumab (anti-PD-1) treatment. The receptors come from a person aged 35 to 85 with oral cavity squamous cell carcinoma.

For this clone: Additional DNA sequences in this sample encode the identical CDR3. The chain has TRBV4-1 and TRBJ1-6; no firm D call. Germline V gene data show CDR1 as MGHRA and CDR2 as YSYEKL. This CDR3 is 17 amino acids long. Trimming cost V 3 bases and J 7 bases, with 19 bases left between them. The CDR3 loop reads CASSQGIDRSSNSPLHF. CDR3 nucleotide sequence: TGCGCCAGCAGCCAGGGTATTGACCGTAGTTCGAATTCACCCCTCCACTTT.

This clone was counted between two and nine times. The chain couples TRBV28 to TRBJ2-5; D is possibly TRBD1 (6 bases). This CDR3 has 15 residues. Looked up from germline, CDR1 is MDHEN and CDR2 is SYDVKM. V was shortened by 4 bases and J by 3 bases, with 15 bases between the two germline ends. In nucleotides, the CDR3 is TGTGCCAGCAGTTGGGCAACTAGGACAGAAGAGACCCAGTACTTC. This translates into CASSWATRTEETQYF.

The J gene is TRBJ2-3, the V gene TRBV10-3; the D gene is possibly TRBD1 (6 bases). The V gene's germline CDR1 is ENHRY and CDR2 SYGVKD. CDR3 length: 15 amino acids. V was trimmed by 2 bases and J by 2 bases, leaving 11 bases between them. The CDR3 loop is CAISEGTGNTDTQYF. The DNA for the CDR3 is TGTGCCATCAGTGAGGGAACAGGGAACACAGATACGCAGTATTTT.

In DNA form, the CDR3 reads TGTGCCAGCAGTGAAGTTAGCCGCTCTGGAAACACCATATATTTT. Amino acids: CASSEVSRSGNTIYF. The chain carries TRBV6-1 and TRBJ1-3; D remains unclear. Deletions cut 1 base from V and 0 bases from J, with 7 bases between. This CDR3 spans 15 amino acids. Germline values: CDR1 MNHNS, CDR2 SASEGT.

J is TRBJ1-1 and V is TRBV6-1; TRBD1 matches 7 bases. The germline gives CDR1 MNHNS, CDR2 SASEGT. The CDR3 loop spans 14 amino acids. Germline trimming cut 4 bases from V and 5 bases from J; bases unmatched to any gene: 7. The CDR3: CASSVGGGKTEAFF. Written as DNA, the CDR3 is TGTGCCAGCAGTGTTGGAGGGGGCAAGACTGAAGCTTTCTTT.

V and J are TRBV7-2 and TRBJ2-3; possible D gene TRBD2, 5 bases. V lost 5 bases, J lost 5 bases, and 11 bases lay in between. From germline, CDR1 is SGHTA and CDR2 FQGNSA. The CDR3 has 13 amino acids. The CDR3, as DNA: TGTGCCAGCAGCCTCGACCGGGGAGATACGCAGTATTTT. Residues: CASSLDRGDTQYF.

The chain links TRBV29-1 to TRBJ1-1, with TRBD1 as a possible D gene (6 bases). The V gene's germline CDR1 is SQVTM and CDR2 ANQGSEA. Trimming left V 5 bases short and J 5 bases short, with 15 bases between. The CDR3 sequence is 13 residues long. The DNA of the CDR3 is TGCAGCGTTCAAACAGGGATGGGGACTGAAGCTTTCTTT. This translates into CSVQTGMGTEAFF.

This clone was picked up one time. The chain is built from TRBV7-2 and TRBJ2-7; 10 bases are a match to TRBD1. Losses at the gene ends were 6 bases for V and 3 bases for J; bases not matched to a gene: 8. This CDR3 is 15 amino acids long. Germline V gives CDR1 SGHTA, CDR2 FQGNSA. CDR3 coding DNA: TGTGCCAGCAGTTCCCCCGGGACAGGGGACTACGAGCAGTACTTC. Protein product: CASSSPGTGDYEQYF.

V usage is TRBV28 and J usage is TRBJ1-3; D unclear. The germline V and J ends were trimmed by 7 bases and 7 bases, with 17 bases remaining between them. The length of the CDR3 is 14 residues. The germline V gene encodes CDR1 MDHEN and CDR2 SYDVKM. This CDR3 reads CASTEAGGKNTIYF. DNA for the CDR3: TGTGCCAGCACGGAGGCGGGAGGGAAGAACACCATATATTTT.

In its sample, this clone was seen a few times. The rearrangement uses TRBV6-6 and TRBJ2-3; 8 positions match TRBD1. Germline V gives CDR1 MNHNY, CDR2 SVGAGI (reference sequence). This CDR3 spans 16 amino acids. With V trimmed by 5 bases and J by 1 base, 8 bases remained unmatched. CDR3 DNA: TGTGCCAGCAGTCTCGGGACAGGCACGCGCACAGATACGCAGTATTTT. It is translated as CASSLGTGTRTDTQYF.

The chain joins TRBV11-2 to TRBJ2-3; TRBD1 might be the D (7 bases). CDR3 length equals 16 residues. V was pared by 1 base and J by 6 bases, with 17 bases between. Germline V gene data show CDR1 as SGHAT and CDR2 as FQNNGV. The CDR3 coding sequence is TGTGCCAGCAGCTTAGGATACAGGGGAGGCGGGGATACGCAGTATTTT. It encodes CASSLGYRGGGDTQYF.

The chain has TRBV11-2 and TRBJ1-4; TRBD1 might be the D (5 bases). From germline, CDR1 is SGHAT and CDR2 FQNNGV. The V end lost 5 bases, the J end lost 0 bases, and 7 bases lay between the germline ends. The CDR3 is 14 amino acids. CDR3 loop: CASSQGATNEKLFF. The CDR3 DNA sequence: TGTGCCAGCAGCCAAGGGGCAACTAATGAAAAACTGTTTTTT.

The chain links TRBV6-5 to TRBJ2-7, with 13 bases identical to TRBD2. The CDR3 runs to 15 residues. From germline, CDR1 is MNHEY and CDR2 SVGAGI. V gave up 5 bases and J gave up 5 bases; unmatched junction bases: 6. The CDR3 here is CASSGGLAGKDEQYF. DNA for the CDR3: TGTGCCAGCAGTGGGGGACTAGCGGGAAAGGACGAGCAGTACTTC.

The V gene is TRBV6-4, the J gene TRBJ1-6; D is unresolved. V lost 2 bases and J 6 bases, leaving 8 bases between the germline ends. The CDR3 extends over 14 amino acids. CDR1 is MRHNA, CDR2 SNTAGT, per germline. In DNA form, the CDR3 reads TGTGCCAGCAGTGACGGATGGAGTAATTCACCCCTCCACTTT. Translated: CASSDGWSNSPLHF.

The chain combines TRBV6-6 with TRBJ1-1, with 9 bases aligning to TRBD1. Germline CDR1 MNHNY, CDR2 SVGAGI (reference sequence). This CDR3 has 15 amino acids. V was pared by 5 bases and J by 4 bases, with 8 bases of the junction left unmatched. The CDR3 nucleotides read TGTGCCAGCAGTGACCCCGGGACAGGGAGCACTGAAGCTTTCTTT. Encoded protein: CASSDPGTGSTEAFF.

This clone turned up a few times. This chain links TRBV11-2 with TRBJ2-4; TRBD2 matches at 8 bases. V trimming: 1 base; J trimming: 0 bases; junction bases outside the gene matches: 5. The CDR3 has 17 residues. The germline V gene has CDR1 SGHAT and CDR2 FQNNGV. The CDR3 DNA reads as TGTGCCAGCAGCTTAGTCGACGGGGGGGTAGCCAAAAACATTCAGTACTTC. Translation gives CASSLVDGGVAKNIQYF. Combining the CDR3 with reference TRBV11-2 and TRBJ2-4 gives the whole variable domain EAGVAQSPRYKIIEKRQSVAFWCNPISGHATLYWYQQILGQGPKLLIQFQNNGVVDDSQLPKDRFSAERLKGVDSTLKIQPAKLEDSAVYLCASSLVDGGVAKNIQYFGAGTRLSVL.

CDR3 amino acids: CASSWPGTDTQYF. CDR3 nucleotides: TGTGCCAGCAGCTGGCCTGGCACAGATACGCAGTATTTT. The chain carries TRBV5-4 and TRBJ2-3; D is undetermined. The germline V gene has CDR1 SGHNT and CDR2 YYREEE (reference sequence). Between the trimmed V and J ends, which lost 3 bases and 1 base, there was a span of 6 bases. The CDR3 covers 13 residues.

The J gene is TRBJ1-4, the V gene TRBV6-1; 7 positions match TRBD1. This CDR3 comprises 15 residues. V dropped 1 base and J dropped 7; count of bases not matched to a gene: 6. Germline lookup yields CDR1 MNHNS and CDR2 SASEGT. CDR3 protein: CASSEGGQKGEKLFF. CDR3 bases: TGTGCCAGCAGTGAAGGGGGACAGAAAGGTGAAAAACTGTTTTTT.

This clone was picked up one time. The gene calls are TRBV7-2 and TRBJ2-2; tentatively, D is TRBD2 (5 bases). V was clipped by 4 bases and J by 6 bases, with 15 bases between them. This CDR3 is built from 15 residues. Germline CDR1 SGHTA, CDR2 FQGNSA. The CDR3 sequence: CASSSQLGSAGELFF. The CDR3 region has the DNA TGTGCCAGCAGCTCTCAACTAGGATCGGCCGGGGAGCTGTTTTTT.

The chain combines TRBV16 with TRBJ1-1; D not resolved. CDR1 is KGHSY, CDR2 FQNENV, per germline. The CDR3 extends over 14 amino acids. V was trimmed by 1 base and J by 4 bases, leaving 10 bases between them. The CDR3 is CASSQLGGSTEAFF. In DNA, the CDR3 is TGTGCCAGCAGCCAATTGGGAGGAAGCACTGAAGCTTTCTTT.

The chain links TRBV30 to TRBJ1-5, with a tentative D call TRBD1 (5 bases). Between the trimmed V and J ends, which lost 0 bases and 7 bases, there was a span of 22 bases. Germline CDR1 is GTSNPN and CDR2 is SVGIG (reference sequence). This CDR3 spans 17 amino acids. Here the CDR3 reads CAWSVRGQRLTQQPQHF. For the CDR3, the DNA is TGTGCCTGGAGTGTAAGGGGCCAAAGGTTAACCCAGCAGCCCCAGCATTTT.

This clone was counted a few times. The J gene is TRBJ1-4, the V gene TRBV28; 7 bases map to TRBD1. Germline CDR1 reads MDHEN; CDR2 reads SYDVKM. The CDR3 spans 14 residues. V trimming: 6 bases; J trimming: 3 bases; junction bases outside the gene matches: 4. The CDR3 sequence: CASSQTGPNEKLFF. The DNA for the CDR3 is TGTGCCAGCAGCCAGACAGGGCCTAATGAAAAACTGTTTTTT.

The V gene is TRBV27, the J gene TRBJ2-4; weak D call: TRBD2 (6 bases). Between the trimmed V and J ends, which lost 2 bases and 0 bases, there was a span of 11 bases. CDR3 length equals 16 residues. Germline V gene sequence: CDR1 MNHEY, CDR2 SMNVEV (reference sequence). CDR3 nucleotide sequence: TGTGCCAGCAGTTTAGGAGGGCTAGTAGCCAAAAACATTCAGTACTTC. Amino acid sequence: CASSLGGLVAKNIQYF.

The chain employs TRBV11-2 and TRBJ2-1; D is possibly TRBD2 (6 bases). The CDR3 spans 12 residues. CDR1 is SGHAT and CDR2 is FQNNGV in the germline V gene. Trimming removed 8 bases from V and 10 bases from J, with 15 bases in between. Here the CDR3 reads CASRGAGGEQFF. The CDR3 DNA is TGTGCCAGCCGAGGAGCGGGCGGCGAGCAGTTCTTC.

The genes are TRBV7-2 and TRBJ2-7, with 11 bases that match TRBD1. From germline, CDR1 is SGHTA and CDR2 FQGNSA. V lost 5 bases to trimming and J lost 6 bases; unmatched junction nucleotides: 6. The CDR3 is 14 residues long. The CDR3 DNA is TGTGCCAGCAGCCTCACCGGGACAGGGGGCGAGCAGTACTTC. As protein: CASSLTGTGGEQYF.

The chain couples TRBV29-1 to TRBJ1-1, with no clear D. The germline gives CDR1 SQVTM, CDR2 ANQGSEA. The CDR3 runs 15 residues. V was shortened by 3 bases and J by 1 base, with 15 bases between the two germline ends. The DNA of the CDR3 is TGCAGCGTTGAGTGGATCTTCGGGAAGAACACTGAAGCTTTCTTT. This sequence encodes CSVEWIFGKNTEAFF.

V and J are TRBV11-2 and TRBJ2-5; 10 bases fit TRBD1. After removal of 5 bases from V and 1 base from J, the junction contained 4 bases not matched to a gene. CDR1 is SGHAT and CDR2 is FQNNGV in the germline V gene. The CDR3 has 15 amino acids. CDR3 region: CASSHRDRGQETQYF. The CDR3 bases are TGTGCCAGCAGCCACCGGGACAGGGGCCAAGAGACCCAGTACTTC.

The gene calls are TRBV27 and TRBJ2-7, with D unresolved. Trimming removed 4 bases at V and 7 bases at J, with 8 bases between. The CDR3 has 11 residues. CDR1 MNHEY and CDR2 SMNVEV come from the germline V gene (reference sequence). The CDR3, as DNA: TGTGCCAGCAGTTCCCGACAAGAGCAGTACTTC. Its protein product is CASSSRQEQYF.

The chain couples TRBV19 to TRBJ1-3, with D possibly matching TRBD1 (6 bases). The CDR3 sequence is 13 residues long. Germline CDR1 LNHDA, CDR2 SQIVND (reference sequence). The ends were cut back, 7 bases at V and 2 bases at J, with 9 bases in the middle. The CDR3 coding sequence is TGTGCCAGTAACAGGGCTCCTGGAAACACCATATATTTT. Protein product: CASNRAPGNTIYF.

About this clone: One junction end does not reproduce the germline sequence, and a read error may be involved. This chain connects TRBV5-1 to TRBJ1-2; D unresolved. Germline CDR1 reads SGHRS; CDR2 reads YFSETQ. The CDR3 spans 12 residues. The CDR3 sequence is CASSSLPGLYVF. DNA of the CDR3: TGCGCCAGCAGCTCCCTCCCGGGCCTCTATGTCTTC.